This entry concerns a single T cell receptor beta chain. What it binds is unknown. These data originate in a study of cytomegalovirus exposure and HLA in healthy donors. The study, taken as a whole, reports: The only immune exposure information that was available was CMV serostatus.

PCR amplification relied on 60 Vbeta primers (plus 13 Jbeta primers). Only in-frame clones appear in the TCRdb table, and some are missing; sequencing was by immunoSEQ multiplex PCR. Of approximately 190,000 clones detected, 84% appear once; the ten largest clones hold around 0.25%. The clonotype originates from a boy between 10 and 17 years old in good health and CMV-seronegative. Sequencing was performed on PBMCs.

CDR3 coding DNA: TGTGCCAGCAGCCAGTACCCAACTAATGAAAAACTGTTTTTT. Its translation is CASSQYPTNEKLFF. The rearrangement links TRBV27 to TRBJ1-4; D is unresolved. Trimming took off 6 bases at V and 0 bases at J, with 8 bases between the two ends. The CDR3 sequence is 14 residues long. Germline lookup yields CDR1 MNHEY and CDR2 SMNVEV (reference sequence).